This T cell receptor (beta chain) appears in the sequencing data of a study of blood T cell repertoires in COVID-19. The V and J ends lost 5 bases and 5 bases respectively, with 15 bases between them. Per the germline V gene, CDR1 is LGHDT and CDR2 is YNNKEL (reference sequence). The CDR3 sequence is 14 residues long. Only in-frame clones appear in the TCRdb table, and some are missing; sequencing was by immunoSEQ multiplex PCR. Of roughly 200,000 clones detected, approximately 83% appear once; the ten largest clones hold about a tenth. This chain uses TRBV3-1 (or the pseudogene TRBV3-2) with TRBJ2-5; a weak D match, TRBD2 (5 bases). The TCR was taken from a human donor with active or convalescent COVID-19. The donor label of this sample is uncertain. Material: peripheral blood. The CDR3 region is CASSSNEEAETQYF. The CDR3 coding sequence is TGTGCCAGCAGCTCTAATGAGGAGGCGGAGACCCAGTACTTC.